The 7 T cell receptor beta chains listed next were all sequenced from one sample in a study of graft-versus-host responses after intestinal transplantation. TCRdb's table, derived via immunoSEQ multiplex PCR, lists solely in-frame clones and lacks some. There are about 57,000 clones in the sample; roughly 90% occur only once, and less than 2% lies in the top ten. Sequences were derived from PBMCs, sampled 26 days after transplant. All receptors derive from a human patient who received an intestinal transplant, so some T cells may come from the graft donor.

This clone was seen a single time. Here the CDR3 reads CASSAPGQGYNQPQHF. The CDR3 DNA reads TGTGCCAGCAGTGCTCCGGGACAGGGCTATAATCAGCCCCAGCATTTT. The chain employs TRBV6-1 and TRBJ1-5; 9 bases fit TRBD1. In germline, CDR1 is MNHNS, CDR2 SASEGT. J was trimmed by 4 bases and V by 4 bases; bases with no gene match: 8. CDR3 size: 16 residues.

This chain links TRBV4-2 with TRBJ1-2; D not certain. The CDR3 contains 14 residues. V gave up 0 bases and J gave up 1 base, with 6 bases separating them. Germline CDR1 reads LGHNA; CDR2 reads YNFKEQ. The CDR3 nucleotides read TGTGCCAGCAGCCAAGACAAAAATAACTATGGCTACACCTTC. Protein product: CASSQDKNNYGYTF.

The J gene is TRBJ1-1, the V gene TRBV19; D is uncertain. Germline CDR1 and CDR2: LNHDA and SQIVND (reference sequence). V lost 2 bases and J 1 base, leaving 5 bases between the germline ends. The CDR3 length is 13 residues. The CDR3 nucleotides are TGTGCCAGTAGTATAATAGAGAACACTGAAGCTTTCTTT. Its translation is CASSIIENTEAFF.

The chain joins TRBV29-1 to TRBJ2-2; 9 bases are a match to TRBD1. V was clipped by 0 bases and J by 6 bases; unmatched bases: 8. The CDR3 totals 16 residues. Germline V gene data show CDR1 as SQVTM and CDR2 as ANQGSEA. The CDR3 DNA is TGCAGCGTTGAAGACCCTGGACAGGGGTTTCCCGGGGAGCTGTTTTTT. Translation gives CSVEDPGQGFPGELFF.

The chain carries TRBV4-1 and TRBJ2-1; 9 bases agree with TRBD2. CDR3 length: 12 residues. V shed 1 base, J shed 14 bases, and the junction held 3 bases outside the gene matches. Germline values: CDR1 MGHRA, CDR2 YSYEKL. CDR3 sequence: CASSQGTSAEFF. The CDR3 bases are TGCGCCAGCAGCCAAGGGACTAGCGCTGAGTTCTTC.

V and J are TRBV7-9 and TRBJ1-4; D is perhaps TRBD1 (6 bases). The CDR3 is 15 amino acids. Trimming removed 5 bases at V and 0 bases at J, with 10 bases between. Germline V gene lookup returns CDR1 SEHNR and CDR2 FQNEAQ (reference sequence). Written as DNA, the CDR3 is TGTGCCAGCAGCCGGACAGTTTCAACTAATGAAAAACTGTTTTTT. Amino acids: CASSRTVSTNEKLFF.

DNA for the CDR3: TGTGCCAGCAGTTTAGACGGGGATATGACTGAAGCTTTCTTT. Translation: CASSLDGDMTEAFF. The chain has TRBV28 and TRBJ1-1; D remains ambiguous. Germline V CDR1 and CDR2: MDHEN, SYDVKM. Deletions cut 2 bases from V and 5 bases from J, with 12 bases between. The CDR3 runs 14 residues. Combining the CDR3 with reference TRBV28 and TRBJ1-1 gives the whole variable domain DVKVTQSSRYLVKRTGEKVFLECVQDMDHENMFWYRQDPGLGLRLIYFSYDVKMKEKGDIPEGYSVSREKKERFSLILESASTNQTSMYLCASSLDGDMTEAFFGQGTRLTVV.